There are a few counts of the clone carrying this T cell receptor (beta chain). Its antigen is not identified. The CDR3 is 12 residues long. The ends were cut back, 8 bases at V and 5 bases at J, with 12 bases in the middle. The sample originates from a study of T cell repertoires in cytomegalovirus infection. In TCRdb, the reads were re-called with MiXCR into one record per CDR3 protein. This sample has hundreds of thousands of distinct CDR3 sequences, with under 45% found just once. The material sequenced was cultured PBMCs, taken from culture after CMV antigen stimulation. The rearrangement uses TRBV12-3 or TRBV12-4 and TRBJ2-5; the D is unclear. The sequence derives from a human donor in good health (CMV status not recorded). Some clones in this sample may be carry-over from other donors' samples. CDR3 DNA: TGTGCCAGCTCCCCTCCCGCGGAGACCCAGTACTTC. Amino acid sequence: CASSPPAETQYF.